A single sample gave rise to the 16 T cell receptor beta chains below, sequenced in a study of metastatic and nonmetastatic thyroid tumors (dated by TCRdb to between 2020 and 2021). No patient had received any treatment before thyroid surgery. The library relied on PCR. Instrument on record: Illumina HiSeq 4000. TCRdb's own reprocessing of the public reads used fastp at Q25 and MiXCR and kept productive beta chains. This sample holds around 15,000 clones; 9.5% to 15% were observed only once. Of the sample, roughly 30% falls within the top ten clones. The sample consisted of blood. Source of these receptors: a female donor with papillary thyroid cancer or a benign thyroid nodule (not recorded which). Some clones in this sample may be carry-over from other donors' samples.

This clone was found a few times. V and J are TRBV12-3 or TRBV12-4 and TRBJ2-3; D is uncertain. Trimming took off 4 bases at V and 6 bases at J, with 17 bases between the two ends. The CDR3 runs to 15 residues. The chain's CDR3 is CASSSGAQVMDTQYF. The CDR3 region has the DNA TGTGCCAGCAGTTCGGGTGCCCAGGTGATGGATACGCAGTATTTT.

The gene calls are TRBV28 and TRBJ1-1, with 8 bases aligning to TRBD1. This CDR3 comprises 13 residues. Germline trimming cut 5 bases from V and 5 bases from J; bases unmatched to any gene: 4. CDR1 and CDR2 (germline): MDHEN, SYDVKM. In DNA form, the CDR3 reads TGTGCCAGCAGTGACAGGGGCGGAACTGAAGCTTTCTTT. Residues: CASSDRGGTEAFF.

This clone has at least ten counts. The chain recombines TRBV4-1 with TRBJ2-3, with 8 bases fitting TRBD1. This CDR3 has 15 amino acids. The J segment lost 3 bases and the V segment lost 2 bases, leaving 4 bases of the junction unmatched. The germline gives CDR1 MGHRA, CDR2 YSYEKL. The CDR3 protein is CASSQSGQGTDTQYF. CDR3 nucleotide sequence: TGCGCCAGCAGCCAATCAGGACAGGGAACAGATACGCAGTATTTT.

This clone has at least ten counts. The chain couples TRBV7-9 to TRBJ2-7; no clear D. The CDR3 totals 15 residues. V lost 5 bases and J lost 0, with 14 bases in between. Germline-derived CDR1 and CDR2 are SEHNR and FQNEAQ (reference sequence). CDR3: CASSPEPVGSYEQYF. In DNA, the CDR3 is TGTGCCAGCAGCCCGGAACCCGTCGGCTCCTACGAGCAGTACTTC.

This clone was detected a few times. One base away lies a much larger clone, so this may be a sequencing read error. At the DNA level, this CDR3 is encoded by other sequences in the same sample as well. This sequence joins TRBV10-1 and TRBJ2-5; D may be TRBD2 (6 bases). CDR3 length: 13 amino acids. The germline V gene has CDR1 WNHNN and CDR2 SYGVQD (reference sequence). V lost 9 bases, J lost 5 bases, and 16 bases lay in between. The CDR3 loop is CASQRDFQETQYF. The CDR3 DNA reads TGCGCCAGTCAAAGGGACTTCCAGGAGACCCAGTACTTC.

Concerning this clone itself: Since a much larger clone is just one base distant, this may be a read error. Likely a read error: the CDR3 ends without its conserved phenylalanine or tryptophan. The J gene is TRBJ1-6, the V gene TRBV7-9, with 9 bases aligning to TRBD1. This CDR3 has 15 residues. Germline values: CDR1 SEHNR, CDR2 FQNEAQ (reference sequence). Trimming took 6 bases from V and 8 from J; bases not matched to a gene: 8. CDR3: CASSSRRDRDSPLHS. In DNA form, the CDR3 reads TGTGCCAGCAGTTCCCGCCGGGACAGGGATTCACCCCTCCACTCT.

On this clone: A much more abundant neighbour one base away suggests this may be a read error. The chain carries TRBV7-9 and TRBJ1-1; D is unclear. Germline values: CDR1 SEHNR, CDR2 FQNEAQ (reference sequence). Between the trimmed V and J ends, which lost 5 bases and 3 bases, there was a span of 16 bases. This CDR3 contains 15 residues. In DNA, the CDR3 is TGTGCCAGCAGCACAATCAGGATGGAGGACACTGAAGCTTTCTTT. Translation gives CASSTIRMEDTEAFF.

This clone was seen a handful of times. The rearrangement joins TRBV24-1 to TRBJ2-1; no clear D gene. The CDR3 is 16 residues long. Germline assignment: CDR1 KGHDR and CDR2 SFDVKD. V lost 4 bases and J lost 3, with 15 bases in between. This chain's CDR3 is CATSDPGTWGYNEQFF. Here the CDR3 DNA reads TGTGCCACCAGTGACCCCGGTACATGGGGCTACAATGAGCAGTTCTTC.

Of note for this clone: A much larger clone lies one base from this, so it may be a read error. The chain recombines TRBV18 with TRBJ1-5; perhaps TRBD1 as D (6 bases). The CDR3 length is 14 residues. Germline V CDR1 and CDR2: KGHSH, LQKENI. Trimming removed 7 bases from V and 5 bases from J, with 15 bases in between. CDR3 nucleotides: TGTGCCAGCTTACCTCGGACAGACTATCAGCCCCAGCATTTT. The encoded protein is CASLPRTDYQPQHF.

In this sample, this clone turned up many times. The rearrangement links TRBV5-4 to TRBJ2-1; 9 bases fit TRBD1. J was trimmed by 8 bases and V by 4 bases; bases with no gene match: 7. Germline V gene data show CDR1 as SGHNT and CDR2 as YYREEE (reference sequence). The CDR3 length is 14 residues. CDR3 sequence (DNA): TGTGCCAGCAGCAAGGGACAGGGAATCTATGAGCAGTTCTTC. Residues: CASSKGQGIYEQFF.

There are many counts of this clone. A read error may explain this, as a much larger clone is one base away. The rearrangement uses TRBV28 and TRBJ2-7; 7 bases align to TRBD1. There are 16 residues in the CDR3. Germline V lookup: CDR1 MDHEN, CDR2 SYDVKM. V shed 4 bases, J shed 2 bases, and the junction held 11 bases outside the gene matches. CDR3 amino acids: CASSSSSGQRTYEQYF. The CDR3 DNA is TGTGCCAGCAGTTCCTCCTCGGGACAGCGCACCTACGAGCAGTACTTC.

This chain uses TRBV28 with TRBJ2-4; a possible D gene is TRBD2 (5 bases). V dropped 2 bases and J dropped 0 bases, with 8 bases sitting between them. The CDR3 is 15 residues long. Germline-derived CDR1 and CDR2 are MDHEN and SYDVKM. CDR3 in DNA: TGTGCCAGCAGTTTACTCGAGGGAGCCAAAAACATTCAGTACTTC. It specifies CASSLLEGAKNIQYF.

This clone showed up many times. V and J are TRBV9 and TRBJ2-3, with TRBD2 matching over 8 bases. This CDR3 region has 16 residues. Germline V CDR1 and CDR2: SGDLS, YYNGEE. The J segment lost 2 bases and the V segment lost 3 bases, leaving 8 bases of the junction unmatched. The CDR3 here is CASSAPRGGLTDTQYF. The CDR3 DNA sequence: TGTGCCAGCAGCGCCCCCCGGGGGGGGCTCACAGATACGCAGTATTTT.

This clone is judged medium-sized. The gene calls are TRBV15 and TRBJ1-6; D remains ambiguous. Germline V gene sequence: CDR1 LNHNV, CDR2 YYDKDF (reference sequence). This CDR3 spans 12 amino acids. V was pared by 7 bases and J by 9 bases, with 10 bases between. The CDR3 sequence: CATMQLGSPLHF. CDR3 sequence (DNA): TGTGCCACCATGCAGCTTGGTTCACCCCTCCACTTT.

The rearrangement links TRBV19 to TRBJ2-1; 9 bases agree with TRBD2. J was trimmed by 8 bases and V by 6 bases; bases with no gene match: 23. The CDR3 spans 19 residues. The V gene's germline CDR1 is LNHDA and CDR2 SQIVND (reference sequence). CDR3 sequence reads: CASRSDRCADAGGPDEQFF. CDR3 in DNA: TGTGCCAGTAGATCAGACAGGTGTGCTGATGCGGGAGGGCCTGATGAGCAGTTCTTC.

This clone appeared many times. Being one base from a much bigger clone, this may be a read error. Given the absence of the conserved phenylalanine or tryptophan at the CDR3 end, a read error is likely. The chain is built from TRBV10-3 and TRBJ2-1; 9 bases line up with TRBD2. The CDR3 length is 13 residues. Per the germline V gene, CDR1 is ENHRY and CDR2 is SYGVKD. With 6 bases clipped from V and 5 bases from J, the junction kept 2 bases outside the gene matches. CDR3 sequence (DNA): TGTGCCATCAGCAGACTAGCGGACAATGAGCAGTTCCTC. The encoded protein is CAISRLADNEQFL.